A single sample gave rise to the 9 T cell receptor delta chains below, sequenced in a study of Vγ9Vδ2 T cells in congenital toxoplasmosis (dated by TCRdb to the early 2020s). Sequencing took place on an Illumina MiSeq. cDNA was made by template-switch reverse transcription with TRGC- and TRDC-specific primers in one tube, using SuperScript II. The TRGC primer was designed so that it binds both the TRGC1 and the TRGC2 constant genes. TCRdb reran clone calling on the public reads with CATT; rows sharing one DNA sequence were then combined. The sample data list 710 or so delta-chain clones, and 45% to 65% of these were observed just once. In total, the top ten clones hold roughly 25% of the sample. Sequencing was done on a sample of gamma-delta T cells from blood. The receptors were sampled from a child under 10 years old born to a mother with Toxoplasma gondii infection during pregnancy, either congenitally infected or uninfected (not recorded which).

Details on this clone: TCRdb records a much larger clone's protein for this DNA, with a difference at residue 8 that likely arises from a read error; the protein given is the translation of the DNA. J is TRDJ2 and V is TRDV2; the match to TRDD3 covers 9 bases. Because TCRdb records no J gene, it was assigned here through a match of the DNA to germline. CDR3 length equals 14 residues. Per the germline V gene, CDR1 is GEAIGNYY and CDR2 is EKD. V gave up 3 bases and J gave up 4 bases; unmatched junction bases: 2. The CDR3 reads CACDLGDWTAQLFF. CDR3 in DNA: TGTGCCTGTGACCTGGGGGATTGGACAGCACAACTCTTCTTT.

There are a few counts of this clone. The rearrangement joins TRDV1 to TRDJ1; TRDD2 matches at 9 bases. The J gene, missing from TCRdb, was assigned here through DNA to germline matching. The length of the CDR3 is 19 residues. The V gene end was trimmed by 4 bases and the J gene end by 1 base; junction bases not matched to a gene: 16. CDR1 is TSWWSYY and CDR2 is QGS in the germline V gene. CDR3 sequence (DNA): TGTGCTCTTGGGGCCACCTTCCTACTAGGTCCCAGCCCCACCGATAAACTCATCTTT. Translation: CALGATFLLGPSPTDKLIF.

This clone was seen only once. A far larger clone is one base from this, pointing to a likely read error. The chain is built from TRDV1 and TRDJ1, with TRDD3 identical over 8 bases. No J segment appears in TCRdb, so it was assigned here by matching the sequence to germline. The CDR3 length is 23 residues. Germline trimming cut 8 bases from V and 3 bases from J; bases unmatched to any gene: 35. The germline V gene encodes CDR1 TSWWSYY and CDR2 QGS. The CDR3 DNA sequence: TGTGCTCTTCTTTCCGATCTTTCCTCAGAGGGAACCTGGGGGACCCTATTCCCCGATAAACTCATCTTT. Amino acids: CALLSDLSSEGTWGTLFPDKLIF.

As to this clone: A far larger clone lies a single base away; this is likely a read error. The chain uses TRDV3 and TRDJ1; 12 bases are a match to TRDD3. Because TCRdb records no J gene, it was assigned here through a match of the DNA to germline. V lost 5 bases and J lost 0; bases outside the gene matches: 7. Germline CDR1 is TVYSNPD and CDR2 is GDNSRS (reference sequence). This CDR3 spans 15 amino acids. Written as DNA, the CDR3 is TGTGCCGCTACTACTGGGGGATACAACACCGATAAACTCATCTTT. Protein sequence: CAATTGGYNTDKLIF.

For the V gene the call is TRDV1; the J gene has no call; the table's TRDD3 call for D was not verified on the DNA. The CDR3 has 21 amino acids. CDR1 is TSWWSYY, CDR2 QGS, per germline. DNA for the CDR3: TGTGCTCTTGGAGAAGTAGGGATCGATCCTCCGACCTGGGGGCACACCGATAAACGCATCTTT. Translating it yields CALGEVGIDPPTWGHTDKRIF.

This clone qualifies as large (0.1 to 1%). V gene TRDV1 combines with J gene TRDJ1, with D possibly TRDD2 on 6 matching bases. Germline V gene data show CDR1 as TSWWSYY and CDR2 as QGS. With 1 base removed from V and 0 bases from J, the gap between germline ends came to 27 bases. The CDR3 has 21 amino acids. The CDR3 sequence is CALGERTVNPTRWGHTDKLIF. For the CDR3, the DNA is TGTGCTCTTGGGGAACGGACGGTGAATCCTACGCGGTGGGGACACACCGATAAACTCATCTTT.

A word on this clone: This likely traces to a read error, being one base from a far larger clone. The gene calls are TRDV2 and TRDJ3, with 12 bases aligning to TRDD3. TCRdb offers no J gene call, so here the DNA was matched to germline to obtain one. CDR1 is GEAIGNYY, CDR2 EKD, per germline. V lost 1 base and J lost 0; bases outside the gene matches: 9. The CDR3 is 21 residues long. In DNA form, the CDR3 reads TGTGCCTGTGACACTGGCTGGGGGATACGGGGGAGCTCCTGGGACACCCGACAGATGTTTTTC. It encodes CACDTGWGIRGSSWDTRQMFF.

A word on this clone: TCRdb's entry gives the protein of a much larger clone, which mismatches this DNA's translation at residue 3, likely from a read error; the protein reported here is translated from the DNA. The gene calls are TRDV1 and TRDJ1, with D tentatively TRDD3 (5 bases). As TCRdb names no J gene, one was assigned here on the basis of a DNA match to germline. The germline gives CDR1 TSWWSYY, CDR2 QGS. The CDR3 is 14 amino acids. CDR3 region: CARGEPIYTDKLIF. In DNA, the CDR3 is TGTGCTCGTGGGGAACCAATCTACACCGATAAACTCATCTTT.

This clone has a handful of counts. A far larger clone is a single base away, which makes a read error likely. The rearrangement joins TRDV1 to TRDJ1, with D possibly matching TRDD2 (6 bases). The J gene was not available in TCRdb and was assigned here by matching the DNA to germline segments. This CDR3 region has 23 residues. The V and J ends lost 1 base and 1 base respectively, with 34 bases between them. Germline CDR1 TSWWSYY, CDR2 QGS. CDR3 in DNA: TGTGCTCTTGGGGAACATTGCCCCTTCCACCTTATCTCTGGGACCCCCTCCACCGATAAACTCATCTTT. Its protein product is CALGEHCPFHLISGTPSTDKLIF.